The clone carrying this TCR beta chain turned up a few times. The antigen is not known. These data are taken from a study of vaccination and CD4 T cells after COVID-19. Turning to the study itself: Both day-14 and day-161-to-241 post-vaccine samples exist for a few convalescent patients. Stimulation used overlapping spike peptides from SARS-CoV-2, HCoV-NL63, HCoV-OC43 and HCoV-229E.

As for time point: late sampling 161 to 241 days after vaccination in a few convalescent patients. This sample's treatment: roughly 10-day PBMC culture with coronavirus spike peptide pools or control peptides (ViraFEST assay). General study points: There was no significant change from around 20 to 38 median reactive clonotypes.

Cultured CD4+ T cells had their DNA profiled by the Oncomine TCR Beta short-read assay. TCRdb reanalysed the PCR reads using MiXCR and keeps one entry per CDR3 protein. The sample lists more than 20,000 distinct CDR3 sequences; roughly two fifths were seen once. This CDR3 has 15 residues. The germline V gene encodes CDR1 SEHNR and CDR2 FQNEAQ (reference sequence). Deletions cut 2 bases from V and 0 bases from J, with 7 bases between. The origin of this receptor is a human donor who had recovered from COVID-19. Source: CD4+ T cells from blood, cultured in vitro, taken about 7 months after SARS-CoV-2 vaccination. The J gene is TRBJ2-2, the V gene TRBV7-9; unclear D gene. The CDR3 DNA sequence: TGTGCCAGCAGCTTATGGGCAGCGAACACCGGGGAGCTGTTTTTT. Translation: CASSLWAANTGELFF.